This T cell receptor (beta chain) was captured by sequencing in a study of T cell responses to AZD1222 COVID-19 vaccine. Study results and limitations: Females made up more of the donors, who were largely white British, and clonal diversity may have come out too low. Baseline antibody screening turned up just six seropositive AZD1222 recipients.

Using immunoSEQ multiplex PCR, the repertoire was profiled, and TCRdb retains in-frame clones only, with some absent. The table records more than 90,000 clones, around 85% of them present only once. To note about this clone: Its antigen is not known.

The sequencing used peripheral blood, collected 28 days after the second AZD1222 dose. The clonotype originates from an adult who received the AZD1222 COVID-19 vaccine.

This CDR3 is CASSDRGLNADFNEKLFF. The CDR3 bases are TGTGCCAGCAGTGACAGGGGGCTAAACGCGGACTTTAATGAAAAACTGTTTTTT. The gene calls are TRBV2 and TRBJ1-4, with 8 bases matching TRBD1. Germline CDR1 is SNHLY and CDR2 is FYNNEI. J was trimmed by 4 bases and V by 3 bases; bases with no gene match: 13. This CDR3 is built from 18 residues.